Each of the 21 T cell receptor beta chains below was sequenced from the same sample in a study of blood T cell repertoires in COVID-19. Only in-frame clones appear in the TCRdb table, and some are missing; sequencing was by immunoSEQ multiplex PCR. The sample lists fewer than 250,000 clones, 75% to 85% occurring once. The sample consisted of PBMCs or T cells enriched from blood (not recorded which). These receptors all stem from a woman aged 40 to 50 with acute COVID-19.

This clone was observed a few times. The V call is TRBV18, the J call TRBJ2-7, with 13 bases that match TRBD2. There are 12 residues in the CDR3. V dropped 6 bases and J dropped 12; count of bases not matched to a gene: 5. Germline CDR1 KGHSH, CDR2 LQKENI. As DNA, the CDR3 is TGTGCCAGCTCGCGGACTAGCGGGAGCTGGTACTTC. Translation: CASSRTSGSWYF. The entire variable domain, with the rest obtained from reference TRBV18 and TRBJ2-7, is as follows: NAGVMQNPRHLVRRRGQEARLRCSPMKGHSHVYWYRQLPEEGLKFMVYLQKENIIDESGMPKERFSAEFPKEGPSILRIQQVVRGDSAAYFCASSRTSGSWYFGPGTRLTVT.

This clone has just a few counts. This chain links TRBV9 with TRBJ2-1; possibly TRBD2 for D (7 bases). V lost 4 bases, J lost 2 bases, and 19 bases lay in between. The CDR3 is made up of 17 amino acids. The germline V gene has CDR1 SGDLS and CDR2 YYNGEE. In DNA form, the CDR3 reads TGTGCCAGCAGCCCCCTTGGTGGGGGGGCGACCTACAATGAGCAGTTCTTC. Translating it yields CASSPLGGGATYNEQFF.

The gene calls are TRBV6-5 and TRBJ1-1, with D hard to call. CDR1 and CDR2 from the germline V gene are MNHEY and SVGAGI. V dropped 6 bases and J dropped 10 bases, with 15 bases sitting between them. This CDR3 comprises 12 residues. The CDR3 bases are TGTGCCAGCAGCCCCGGCCGGGTCATAGCTTTCTTT. Translated: CASSPGRVIAFF.

The chain is built from TRBV5-1 and TRBJ1-1, with a possible D match to TRBD1 (5 bases). This CDR3 contains 12 residues. Deletions cut 5 bases from V and 1 base from J, with 6 bases between. The germline CDR1 and CDR2 sequences are SGHRS and YFSETQ. CDR3: CASSRGNTEAFF. DNA of the CDR3: TGCGCCAGCAGTAGGGGGAACACTGAAGCTTTCTTT.

This clone was recorded only once. The V call is TRBV4-3, the J call TRBJ2-7; 7 positions match TRBD2. The CDR3 runs 16 residues. After removal of 1 base from V and 0 bases from J, the junction contained 6 bases not matched to a gene. Germline CDR1 reads LGHNA; CDR2 reads YSLEER. CDR3: CASSQGLAASSYEQYF. CDR3 nucleotide sequence: TGCGCCAGCAGCCAAGGGCTAGCGGCTAGCTCCTACGAGCAGTACTTC.

The chain has TRBV12-3 or TRBV12-4 and TRBJ1-1; D remains ambiguous. This CDR3 spans 13 amino acids. Trimming took off 5 bases at V and 1 base at J, with 8 bases between the two ends. The CDR3 reads CASSHDKNTEAFF. In DNA, the CDR3 is TGTGCCAGCAGTCACGACAAGAACACTGAAGCTTTCTTT.

V gene TRBV7-9 combines with J gene TRBJ1-1; D remains ambiguous. The germline V and J ends were trimmed by 5 bases and 13 bases, with 8 bases remaining between them. Germline V CDR1 and CDR2: SEHNR, FQNEAQ (reference sequence). CDR3 length: 9 amino acids. The CDR3 here is CASSTEGFF. Here the CDR3 DNA reads TGTGCCAGCAGCACCGAGGGTTTCTTT.

The chain is built from TRBV18 and TRBJ1-2; 11 bases are shared with TRBD1. The CDR3 covers 14 residues. Germline CDR1 KGHSH, CDR2 LQKENI. V was clipped by 6 bases and J by 5 bases; unmatched bases: 5. The CDR3 DNA follows: TGTGCCAGCTCTCTCGGACAGGGGGCGTATGGCTACACCTTC. Its translation: CASSLGQGAYGYTF.

This chain uses TRBV19 with TRBJ1-5; D not resolved. Germline CDR1 is LNHDA and CDR2 is SQIVND (reference sequence). The germline V and J ends were trimmed by 3 bases and 3 bases, with 9 bases remaining between them. The CDR3 spans 14 residues. CDR3 bases: TGTGCCAGTAGTATGGGCCGGCTCAATCAGCCCCAGCATTTT. Encoded protein: CASSMGRLNQPQHF. The full variable domain, completed using reference TRBV19 and TRBJ1-5, is DGGITQSPKYLFRKEGQNVTLSCEQNLNHDAMYWYRQDPGQGLRLIYYSQIVNDFQKGDIAEGYSVSREKKESFPLTVTSAQKNPTAFYLCASSMGRLNQPQHFGDGTRLSIL.

V is TRBV6-1 and J is TRBJ1-2; D unresolved. Germline V CDR1 and CDR2: MNHNS, SASEGT. The V end was cut by 1 base, the J end by 4 bases, with 7 bases between. This CDR3 comprises 13 residues. The CDR3 DNA is TGTGCCAGCAGTGAAGGGCTCCCCTATGGCTACACCTTC. This gives the protein CASSEGLPYGYTF.

The chain has TRBV6-5 and TRBJ1-2; D is unclear. CDR3 size: 14 residues. The germline V gene has CDR1 MNHEY and CDR2 SVGAGI. Trimming cost V 5 bases and J 5 bases, with 15 bases left between them. The CDR3 coding sequence is TGTGCCAGCAGTCCCAGGCAGACGGTTTATGGCTACACCTTC. Translation gives CASSPRQTVYGYTF.

This clone was seen a single time. The rearrangement uses TRBV5-5 and TRBJ1-4; no clear D gene. Between the trimmed V and J ends, which lost 9 bases and 6 bases, there was a span of 18 bases. CDR3 length equals 14 residues. Germline assignment: CDR1 SGHKS and CDR2 YYEKEE (reference sequence). The CDR3 DNA reads as TGTGCCACTAAAACCGCGGAAGTACATGAAAAACTGTTTTTT. This gives the protein CATKTAEVHEKLFF.

V gene TRBV19 combines with J gene TRBJ1-2; D might be TRBD1 (5 bases). Germline V gives CDR1 LNHDA, CDR2 SQIVND (reference sequence). The CDR3 is 16 residues long. Trimming stripped 3 bases from V and 0 bases from J, with 14 bases between. The CDR3 sequence is CASSMGNRIANYGYTF. CDR3 bases: TGTGCCAGTAGTATGGGGAACAGGATAGCTAACTATGGCTACACCTTC.

This clone was seen more than once but under ten times. V gene TRBV6-2 or TRBV6-3 combines with J gene TRBJ2-7, with D perhaps TRBD1 (6 bases). The V gene's germline CDR1 is MNHEY and CDR2 SVGEGT. The CDR3 has 15 residues. The V gene lost 5 bases and the J gene lost 7 bases, with 21 bases spanning the gap. CDR3 nucleotide sequence: TGTGCCAGCAGTACAAAGAGGACAGTGGGCCGGGAGCAGTACTTC. Its translation: CASSTKRTVGREQYF.

CDR3 loop: CASSQQSKTVNYGYTF. The CDR3, as DNA: TGCGCCAGCAGCCAACAATCTAAGACAGTTAACTATGGCTACACCTTC. The V gene is TRBV4-1, the J gene TRBJ1-2, with D perhaps matching TRBD1 (5 bases). CDR1 and CDR2 from the germline V gene are MGHRA and YSYEKL. The CDR3 extends over 16 amino acids. V lost 2 bases and J lost 1, with 14 bases in between.

This chain joins TRBV28 and TRBJ1-2, with D possibly TRBD1 on 6 matching bases. The germline CDR1 and CDR2 sequences are MDHEN and SYDVKM. This CDR3 has 14 amino acids. The ends were cut back, 5 bases at V and 6 bases at J, with 16 bases in the middle. CDR3 residues: CASSPPGRGNGYTF. The CDR3 DNA reads as TGTGCCAGCAGTCCCCCAGGCAGGGGAAATGGCTACACCTTC.

This sequence joins TRBV28 and TRBJ2-7, with a weak D call TRBD2 (5 bases). The ends were cut back, 6 bases at V and 0 bases at J, with 15 bases in the middle. Germline CDR1 MDHEN, CDR2 SYDVKM. The CDR3 has 15 amino acids. CDR3 loop: CASSHGLGNSYEQYF. The DNA of the CDR3 is TGTGCCAGCAGCCACGGACTTGGAAACTCCTACGAGCAGTACTTC.

The CDR3 sequence: CASRPRQVSSYNSPLHF. CDR3 DNA sequence: TGTGCCAGCAGACCTAGACAGGTCAGCTCCTATAATTCACCCCTCCACTTT. This chain connects TRBV27 to TRBJ1-6, with D possibly matching TRBD1 (6 bases). The CDR3 has 17 amino acids. Between the trimmed V and J ends, which lost 6 bases and 0 bases, there was a span of 15 bases. The germline CDR1 and CDR2 sequences are MNHEY and SMNVEV (reference sequence).

This rearrangement joins TRBV7-9 to TRBJ1-2; maybe TRBD1 (6 bases). The CDR3 is 16 amino acids. V lost 5 bases and J lost 1, with 17 bases in between. Germline values: CDR1 SEHNR, CDR2 FQNEAQ (reference sequence). CDR3 region: CASSRRDNLGNYGYTF. DNA for the CDR3: TGTGCCAGCAGCCGCCGGGACAATCTGGGTAACTATGGCTACACCTTC.

The chain recombines TRBV5-1 with TRBJ1-4; D remains ambiguous. The V gene lost 1 base and the J gene lost 4 bases, with 8 bases spanning the gap. Germline V CDR1 and CDR2: SGHRS, YFSETQ. There are 14 residues in the CDR3. CDR3 in amino acids: CASSLWQDNEKLFF. The CDR3 DNA is TGCGCCAGCAGCTTGTGGCAGGATAATGAAAAACTGTTTTTT.

The V gene is TRBV7-8, the J gene TRBJ2-2, with D perhaps TRBD1 (6 bases). V was pared by 1 base and J by 4 bases, with 13 bases between. From germline, CDR1 is SGHVS and CDR2 FQNEAQ. There are 16 residues in the CDR3. CDR3 sequence: CASSLGPLQGTGELFF. The CDR3 nucleotides are TGTGCCAGCAGCTTAGGGCCCCTACAGGGCACCGGGGAGCTGTTTTTT.